This TCR beta chain was identified during a study of OX40 agonist ivuxolimab in advanced cancers. Across the study: Three dose-escalation patients had partial responses: one with hepatocellular carcinoma and two with cutaneous melanoma.

V was shortened by 5 bases and J by 1 base, with 12 bases between the two germline ends. Germline lookup yields CDR1 SGHRS and CDR2 YFSETQ. The CDR3 loop spans 14 amino acids. The data were produced by immunoSEQ multiplex PCR, yet TCRdb's version contains in-frame clones alone and is incomplete. The sample yields over 35,000 clones, around three quarters seen once. The chain employs TRBV5-1 and TRBJ1-1; no definite D call. The starting material was CD4+ or CD8+ T cells sorted from blood, obtained in a trial of the OX40 agonist ivuxolimab. This clonotype was obtained from an adult with an advanced solid tumor such as melanoma, head and neck, liver or kidney cancer. The CDR3 DNA follows: TGCGCCAGCAGTGCGGAGATACGGAACACTGAAGCTTTCTTT. It specifies CASSAEIRNTEAFF.